A selection of T cell receptor beta chains follows, all from one sample in a study of vaccination effects on CD4 cells after COVID-19. The data were produced by immunoSEQ multiplex PCR, yet TCRdb's version contains in-frame clones alone and is incomplete. The repertoire holds 25,000 or so clones, with 73% as singletons. Antigens of these TCRs are unknown. The sequencing here drew on CD4+ T cells from PBMCs cultured with SARS-CoV-2 spike peptides, taken before COVID-19 vaccination. The source of these receptors is a human donor who received a COVID-19 vaccine. The conserved cysteine and the conserved F or W are not part of the CDR3 here. Clone size is stated in some rows and not others, as once, few, many or a class when expanded.

>TRBV19|.|TRBJ2-7
ASSIGQALAGESLYEQY
>TRBV7-9|few|TRBJ2-7
ASSFGTTSREQY
>TRBV10-3|.|TRBJ2-2
AISSRRNTGELF
>TRBV2|.|TRBJ2-5
ASRFQGFGETQY
>TRBV3-1/TRBV3-2|few|TRBJ1-2
ASTGSRNYGYT
>TRBV18|.|TRBJ2-2
ASSPQGQGYTGELF
>TRBV19|.|TRBJ2-6
ASSSPSRAGANVLT
>TRBV10-3|.|TRBJ2-7
AINSEDTYEQY
>TRBV24-1|.|TRBJ2-5
ATSEPGQGLETQY
>TRBV2|.|TRBJ2-7
ASSLGTGAYEQY
>TRBV7-9|.|TRBJ1-1
ASSFEATSRAF
>TRBV9|.|TRBJ2-4
ASSVLPENIQY
>TRBV19|.|TRBJ2-5
ASSIVRQETQY
>TRBV3-1/TRBV3-2|.|TRBJ2-6
ASRGASRANVLT
>TRBV7-6|.|TRBJ2-5
ASSPRGGGGGFGETQY
>TRBV28|few|TRBJ1-2
ASSPLHGTGAYYGYT
>TRBV27|.|TRBJ2-7
ASSPTSSYEQY
>TRBV14|.|TRBJ2-7
ASSLRSGGAGEQY
>TRBV1|.|TRBJ1-5
TSSQDVPGQPQH
>TRBV18|.|TRBJ1-2
ASSSQDGIGYT
>TRBV18|.|TRBJ2-6
ASSADSGANVLT
>TRBV11-3|.|TRBJ1-2
ASSLTGGEGYT
>TRBV3-1/TRBV3-2|.|TRBJ1-2
ASSQDSYGYT
>TRBV3-1/TRBV3-2|.|TRBJ2-1
ASSQLKDEQF
>TRBV10-1|.|TRBJ2-7
ASSEGTGYYEQY
>TRBV14|.|TRBJ2-1
ASSQEPGQGDNEQF
>TRBV10-3|few|TRBJ2-1
AISESSDNEQF
>TRBV6-1|.|TRBJ2-7
ASSEVRLAILEQY
>TRBV5-1|few|TRBJ2-3
ASSLDEPRTDTQY
>TRBV5-6|.|TRBJ1-5
ASSLSEGTGTQH
>TRBV7-9|.|TRBJ1-2
ASSPGQRHGYT
>TRBV28|.|TRBJ2-2
ASSSPPTGELF
>TRBV3-1/TRBV3-2|.|TRBJ2-5
ASGGGHTQETQY